These T cell receptor beta chains were read from a single sample in a study of blood T cell repertoires in COVID-19. Measured with immunoSEQ multiplex PCR; TCRdb has only the in-frame clones, and not every one. The table has 80,000 to 95,000 clones, under 85% seen once; the top ten hold around 12%. The specimen sequenced was peripheral blood. The origin of the receptors is a human donor in a cohort sampled during active COVID-19. Each CDR3 is given with its conserved first and last residue. The D gene is left open where the match is weak. A clone size is listed for some rows: how often the clone was seen (once, few, many), or a class if it is expanded.

d_gene: TRBD1; v_gene: TRBV6-5; abundance: .; j_gene: TRBJ1-1; CDR3aa: CASSFDRAEAFF; CDR3nt: TGTGCCAGCAGTTTCGACAGGGCTGAAGCTTTCTTT
d_gene: .; v_gene: TRBV19; abundance: .; j_gene: TRBJ2-7; CDR3aa: CASSISQGGEQYF; CDR3nt: TGTGCCAGTAGTATAAGTCAGGGGGGAGAGCAGTACTTC
d_gene: .; v_gene: TRBV10-3; abundance: .; j_gene: TRBJ2-2; CDR3aa: CAIGAGELFF; CDR3nt: TGTGCCATCGGGGCGGGGGAGCTGTTTTTT
d_gene: TRBD2; v_gene: TRBV5-1; abundance: few; j_gene: TRBJ2-7; CDR3aa: CASSLGGSVSEQYF; CDR3nt: TGCGCCAGCAGCTTGGGCGGGAGTGTGAGCGAGCAGTACTTC
d_gene: TRBD2; v_gene: TRBV5-4; abundance: .; j_gene: TRBJ2-3; CDR3aa: CASSLAGADTQYF; CDR3nt: TGTGCCAGCAGCCTAGCGGGAGCAGATACGCAGTATTTT
d_gene: .; v_gene: TRBV6-6; abundance: .; j_gene: TRBJ2-7; CDR3aa: CASSYGGSYEQYF; CDR3nt: TGTGCCAGCAGTTATGGGGGGAGCTACGAGCAGTACTTC
d_gene: .; v_gene: TRBV7-8; abundance: .; j_gene: TRBJ1-5; CDR3aa: CASSPLWQGSNQPQHF; CDR3nt: TGTGCCAGCAGCCCCCTCTGGCAGGGGAGCAATCAGCCCCAGCATTTT
d_gene: .; v_gene: TRBV4-3; abundance: .; j_gene: TRBJ2-1; CDR3aa: CASSQDVSRGRYNEQFF; CDR3nt: TGCGCCAGCAGCCAAGATGTGAGCAGGGGCCGTTACAATGAGCAGTTCTTC
d_gene: .; v_gene: TRBV15; abundance: .; j_gene: TRBJ2-7; CDR3aa: CATSRDPQVSYEQYF; CDR3nt: TGTGCCACCAGCAGAGATCCTCAGGTGTCCTACGAGCAGTACTTC
d_gene: .; v_gene: TRBV21-1; abundance: .; j_gene: TRBJ2-5; CDR3aa: CASTRTIARPVETQYF; CDR3nt: TGTGCCAGCACCCGCACGATAGCTAGACCTGTCGAGACCCAGTACTTC
d_gene: .; v_gene: TRBV11-3; abundance: .; j_gene: TRBJ1-6; CDR3aa: CASSLRPEGAPLHF; CDR3nt: TGTGCCAGCAGCTTAAGGCCAGAAGGGGCACCCCTCCACTTT
d_gene: .; v_gene: TRBV29-1; abundance: once; j_gene: TRBJ2-5; CDR3aa: CSSTPQETQYF; CDR3nt: TGCAGCAGCACCCCCCAAGAGACCCAGTACTTC
d_gene: .; v_gene: TRBV30; abundance: .; j_gene: TRBJ1-4; CDR3aa: CAWGQEAGHEKLFF; CDR3nt: TGTGCCTGGGGCCAGGAGGCGGGTCATGAAAAACTGTTTTTT
d_gene: .; v_gene: TRBV3-1/TRBV3-2; abundance: .; j_gene: TRBJ2-3; CDR3aa: CASSTSSRVNF; CDR3nt: TGTGCCAGCAGCACCAGTTCCCGGGTTAATTTT
d_gene: TRBD1; v_gene: TRBV7-9; abundance: .; j_gene: TRBJ2-7; CDR3aa: CASSLALGQGAGEQYF; CDR3nt: TGTGCCAGCAGCTTAGCCCTGGGACAGGGGGCGGGCGAGCAGTACTTC
d_gene: .; v_gene: TRBV7-2; abundance: once; j_gene: TRBJ1-1; CDR3aa: CASSPNLSEAFF; CDR3nt: TGTGCCAGCAGCCCTAATTTGTCTGAAGCTTTCTTT
d_gene: .; v_gene: TRBV5-1; abundance: .; j_gene: TRBJ2-6; CDR3aa: CASSFLEGSGANVLTF; CDR3nt: TGCGCCAGCAGCTTCCTCGAGGGCTCTGGGGCCAACGTCCTGACTTTC
d_gene: .; v_gene: TRBV19; abundance: .; j_gene: TRBJ1-6; CDR3aa: CASSISDKRGSSPLHF; CDR3nt: TGTGCCAGTAGTATTTCAGACAAACGGGGAAGCTCACCCCTCCACTTT
d_gene: TRBD1; v_gene: TRBV3-1/TRBV3-2; abundance: .; j_gene: TRBJ1-2; CDR3aa: CASSPRDRYNYGYTF; CDR3nt: TGTGCCAGCAGCCCCCGGGACAGATATAACTATGGCTACACCTTC
d_gene: TRBD1; v_gene: TRBV4-1; abundance: .; j_gene: TRBJ1-4; CDR3aa: CASSRGQGTNEKLFF; CDR3nt: TGCGCCAGCAGCCGGGGACAGGGGACTAATGAAAAACTGTTTTTT
d_gene: TRBD1; v_gene: TRBV6-5; abundance: .; j_gene: TRBJ1-2; CDR3aa: CASSRDRAGYGYTF; CDR3nt: TGTGCCAGCAGCCGTGACAGGGCGGGCTATGGCTACACCTTC
d_gene: .; v_gene: TRBV2; abundance: few; j_gene: TRBJ2-7; CDR3aa: CASTLRASASYEQYF; CDR3nt: TGTGCCAGCACGCTTAGAGCTAGCGCCTCCTACGAGCAGTACTTC
d_gene: .; v_gene: TRBV30; abundance: .; j_gene: TRBJ1-3; CDR3aa: CAWIIPGFSGNTIYF; CDR3nt: TGTGCCTGGATAATACCGGGATTCTCTGGAAACACCATATATTTT
d_gene: TRBD1; v_gene: TRBV28; abundance: once; j_gene: TRBJ2-7; CDR3aa: CASPLRPGQGPHEQYF; CDR3nt: TGTGCCAGCCCTCTTCGGCCGGGACAGGGGCCCCACGAGCAGTACTTC
d_gene: .; v_gene: TRBV4-3; abundance: .; j_gene: TRBJ1-5; CDR3aa: CASSQDAAGQGGPQHF; CDR3nt: TGCGCCAGCAGCCAAGATGCCGCAGGGCAGGGAGGGCCCCAGCATTTT
d_gene: TRBD1; v_gene: TRBV19; abundance: .; j_gene: TRBJ2-7; CDR3aa: CASSVGQDLSYEQYF; CDR3nt: TGTGCCAGTAGTGTAGGACAGGACTTATCCTACGAGCAGTACTTC
d_gene: TRBD1; v_gene: TRBV27; abundance: .; j_gene: TRBJ1-5; CDR3aa: CASSSSGRGRNQPQHF; CDR3nt: TGTGCCAGCAGTTCCTCCGGCAGGGGGCGAAATCAGCCCCAGCATTTT
d_gene: .; v_gene: TRBV27; abundance: .; j_gene: TRBJ2-3; CDR3aa: CASSSRRVADTQYF; CDR3nt: TGTGCCAGCAGTTCAAGGAGGGTGGCAGATACGCAGTATTTT
d_gene: .; v_gene: TRBV5-1; abundance: .; j_gene: TRBJ1-4; CDR3aa: CASSLYTNEKLFF; CDR3nt: TGCGCCAGCAGCTTGTATACTAATGAAAAACTGTTTTTT
d_gene: .; v_gene: TRBV6-6; abundance: .; j_gene: TRBJ1-5; CDR3aa: CASSSAGQGNQPQHF; CDR3nt: TGTGCCAGCAGTTCCGCCGGGCAGGGGAATCAGCCCCAGCATTTT
d_gene: TRBD1; v_gene: TRBV4-1; abundance: .; j_gene: TRBJ2-7; CDR3aa: CASSQDRTGRIYEQYF; CDR3nt: TGCGCCAGCAGCCAAGATAGGACAGGGAGGATTTACGAGCAGTACTTC
d_gene: TRBD1; v_gene: TRBV28; abundance: .; j_gene: TRBJ2-5; CDR3aa: CASSYRQGAGTQYF; CDR3nt: TGTGCCAGCAGCTATAGACAGGGGGCAGGGACCCAGTACTTC
d_gene: .; v_gene: TRBV19; abundance: .; j_gene: TRBJ1-4; CDR3aa: CASSGTHATNEKLFF; CDR3nt: TGTGCCAGTAGTGGGACTCATGCAACTAATGAAAAACTGTTTTTT
d_gene: .; v_gene: TRBV7-2; abundance: .; j_gene: TRBJ2-4; CDR3aa: CASSPSPLAGLNIQYF; CDR3nt: TGTGCCAGCAGCCCCTCCCCCCTAGCCGGATTAAACATTCAGTACTTC
d_gene: .; v_gene: TRBV27; abundance: once; j_gene: TRBJ1-6; CDR3aa: CASSQDMPGGGAENSPLHF; CDR3nt: TGTGCCAGCAGTCAAGATATGCCTGGGGGGGGCGCTGAGAATTCACCCCTCCACTTT
d_gene: .; v_gene: TRBV4-3; abundance: .; j_gene: TRBJ2-3; CDR3aa: CASSLSGSSHTDTQYF; CDR3nt: TGCGCCAGCAGCCTCTCCGGGAGCTCTCACACAGATACGCAGTATTTT
d_gene: .; v_gene: TRBV24-1; abundance: once; j_gene: TRBJ2-3; CDR3aa: CATSASPGTDTQYF; CDR3nt: TGTGCCACCAGTGCCTCTCCGGGGACAGATACGCAGTATTTT
d_gene: TRBD2; v_gene: TRBV5-6; abundance: few; j_gene: TRBJ2-7; CDR3aa: CASSLGTSHEQYF; CDR3nt: TGTGCCAGCAGCTTGGGGACTAGCCACGAGCAGTACTTC
d_gene: TRBD2; v_gene: TRBV19; abundance: .; j_gene: TRBJ2-5; CDR3aa: CASSRRASGSEETQYF; CDR3nt: TGTGCCAGTAGTAGGAGGGCTAGCGGGAGTGAAGAGACCCAGTACTTC
d_gene: TRBD1; v_gene: TRBV6-5; abundance: .; j_gene: TRBJ1-1; CDR3aa: CASGRGTGTGEAFF; CDR3nt: TGTGCCAGCGGCAGGGGGACCGGGACAGGGGAAGCTTTCTTT
d_gene: .; v_gene: TRBV7-9; abundance: .; j_gene: TRBJ1-2; CDR3aa: CASSSTRLGRFGYTF; CDR3nt: TGTGCCAGCAGCTCGACCCGGCTGGGGCGCTTTGGCTACACCTTC
d_gene: .; v_gene: TRBV11-3; abundance: .; j_gene: TRBJ2-7; CDR3aa: CASSSQGSYEQYF; CDR3nt: TGTGCCAGCAGCTCTCAGGGCTCCTACGAGCAGTACTTC
d_gene: .; v_gene: TRBV27; abundance: .; j_gene: TRBJ1-4; CDR3aa: CASSSGRETNEKLFF; CDR3nt: TGTGCCAGCAGTTCCGGACGGGAAACTAATGAAAAACTGTTTTTT
d_gene: TRBD2; v_gene: TRBV24-1; abundance: once; j_gene: TRBJ2-7; CDR3aa: CATSDSKRTSSYEQYF; CDR3nt: TGTGCCACCAGTGATTCGAAGCGGACTAGCTCCTACGAGCAGTACTTC
d_gene: TRBD2; v_gene: TRBV15; abundance: .; j_gene: TRBJ2-7; CDR3aa: CATSRAGSGVISYEQYF; CDR3nt: TGTGCCACCAGCAGAGCGGGTAGCGGGGTTATATCCTACGAGCAGTACTTC
d_gene: .; v_gene: TRBV5-6; abundance: .; j_gene: TRBJ2-7; CDR3aa: CASSLEYNLEQYF; CDR3nt: TGTGCCAGCAGCTTGGAGTACAACCTCGAGCAGTACTTC
d_gene: .; v_gene: TRBV4-2; abundance: .; j_gene: TRBJ2-7; CDR3aa: CASSQGPGTYEQYF; CDR3nt: TGTGCCAGCAGCCAAGGTCCAGGAACCTACGAGCAGTACTTC
d_gene: .; v_gene: TRBV20-1; abundance: .; j_gene: TRBJ1-4; CDR3aa: CSARGRGEAFF; CDR3nt: TGCAGTGCTAGGGGTAGAGGCGAGGCGTTTTTT
d_gene: .; v_gene: TRBV9; abundance: .; j_gene: TRBJ1-2; CDR3aa: CASSVDPGTMDGYTF; CDR3nt: TGTGCCAGCAGCGTAGACCCGGGGACTATGGATGGCTACACCTTC
d_gene: TRBD2; v_gene: TRBV5-4; abundance: .; j_gene: TRBJ2-1; CDR3aa: CASSRGLAGGHGNEQFF; CDR3nt: TGTGCCAGCAGCCGAGGACTAGCGGGAGGTCATGGGAATGAGCAGTTCTTC
d_gene: TRBD2; v_gene: TRBV9; abundance: .; j_gene: TRBJ2-7; CDR3aa: CASSVTGTSSYEQYF; CDR3nt: TGTGCCAGCAGCGTTACCGGGACTAGCTCCTACGAGCAGTACTTC
d_gene: .; v_gene: TRBV30; abundance: .; j_gene: TRBJ1-2; CDR3aa: CAWSVLVVGYGYTF; CDR3nt: TGTGCCTGGAGTGTACTAGTGGTCGGCTATGGCTACACCTTC
d_gene: .; v_gene: TRBV5-1; abundance: .; j_gene: TRBJ1-1; CDR3aa: CASSLAIQNTEAFF; CDR3nt: TGCGCCAGCAGCTTGGCCATCCAGAACACTGAAGCTTTCTTT